Listed below are T cell receptor beta chains from one sample, sequenced in a study of blood T cells in healthy people across ages. TCRdb re-called the 5' RACE reads through MiXCR, storing one row per CDR3 protein. The table shows fewer than 2,000,000 distinct CDR3 sequences, with about 39% occurring only once. Sequencing was done on a sample of blood. The receptor source for this set is a human donor in good health. Both conserved end residues are part of each CDR3. The D gene is left open where the match is weak. Clone size is shown for a subset of rows, as once, few, many or a class of expanded clone.

>TRBJ1-6|TRBD1|15|TRBV7-6|-
CASSLRTGLNSPLHF
TGTGCCAGCAGCTTAAGGACAGGTCTTAATTCACCCCTCCACTTT
>TRBJ1-1|-|14|TRBV4-1|-
CASSQRGMGTEAFF
TGCGCCAGCAGCCAAAGGGGGATGGGGACTGAAGCTTTCTTT
>TRBJ2-7|TRBD1|15|TRBV7-2|few
CASSSRGRGHYEQYF
TGTGCCAGCAGCTCGAGGGGCAGGGGGCATTACGAGCAGTACTTC
>TRBJ2-1|-|15|TRBV7-3|-
CASSLREVSYNEQFF
TGTGCCAGCAGCTTAAGGGAGGTTTCCTACAATGAGCAGTTCTTC
>TRBJ2-6|TRBD1|18|TRBV5-8|-
CASSPGQGIALGTNVLTF
TGTGCCAGCAGCCCGGGACAGGGAATCGCTCTGGGTACCAACGTCCTGACTTTC
>TRBJ2-3|-|17|TRBV28|-
CASSFPQTGHSTDTQYF
TGTGCCAGCAGTTTTCCCCAGACAGGCCATAGCACAGATACGCAGTATTTT
>TRBJ1-2|-|15|TRBV4-2|-
CASSQDRNLPYGYTF
TGTGCCAGCAGCCAAGATAGGAATCTCCCGTATGGCTACACCTTC
>TRBJ2-1|-|16|TRBV4-2|-
CASSQDVGGTGNEQFF
TGTGCCAGCAGCCAAGACGTGGGGGGCACGGGCAATGAGCAGTTCTTC
>TRBJ2-3|TRBD2|17|TRBV4-1|few
CASSQGTSALLRDTQYF
TGCGCCAGCAGCCAAGGTACTAGCGCCCTCCTGAGGGATACGCAGTATTTT
>TRBJ1-6|-|16|TRBV6-6|-
CASSSSPGAVITPLHF
TGTGCCAGCAGTTCCTCCCCGGGGGCGGTAATTACACCCCTCCACTTT
>TRBJ1-1|-|15|TRBV6-6|few
CASSRVVGVGTEAFF
TGTGCCAGCAGTAGGGTGGTGGGCGTGGGCACTGAAGCTTTCTTT
>TRBJ1-4|-|12|TRBV12-3/TRBV12-4|-
CASSLVEGKLFF
TGTGCCAGCAGTTTAGTGGAGGGAAAACTGTTTTTT
>TRBJ1-1|-|16|TRBV5-6|-
CASSLVITLVNTEAFF
TGTGCCAGCAGCTTGGTCATTACCTTGGTGAACACTGAAGCTTTCTTT
>TRBJ1-2|-|12|TRBV30|-
CAWSLAAGGYTF
TGTGCCTGGAGTTTGGCGGCGGGGGGCTACACCTTC
>TRBJ2-4|TRBD1|18|TRBV20-1|few
CSAREILKDRGRLNIQYF
TGCAGTGCTAGAGAGATCCTAAAGGACAGGGGGCGTCTAAACATTCAGTACTTC
>TRBJ2-1|-|13|TRBV10-2|few
CASSGTAKETQFF
TGCGCCAGCAGTGGAACAGCTAAAGAGACCCAGTTCTTC
>TRBJ2-1|-|14|TRBV20-1|few
CSARGRPGTWEQFF
TGCAGTGCTAGGGGACGTCCGGGAACTTGGGAGCAGTTCTTC
>TRBJ2-1|TRBD2|15|TRBV2|-
CASTRGSGGYNEQFF
TGTGCCAGCACCCGGGGTAGCGGGGGCTACAATGAGCAGTTCTTC
>TRBJ1-1|TRBD1|15|TRBV29-1|-
CSVEDLQGAITEAFF
TGCAGCGTTGAAGATCTTCAGGGGGCTATCACTGAAGCTTTCTTT
>TRBJ2-7|-|15|TRBV9|-
CASSAQTGPFYEQYF
TGTGCCAGCAGCGCACAGACAGGTCCTTTCTACGAGCAGTACTTC
>TRBJ1-1|-|13|TRBV20-1|-
CSARPQTGTEAFF
TGCAGTGCTAGACCCCAGACAGGAACTGAAGCTTTCTTT
>TRBJ1-2|TRBD1|16|TRBV7-6|-
CASSLGPGTGNYGYTF
TGTGCCAGCAGCTTAGGTCCCGGGACAGGGAACTATGGCTACACCTTC
>TRBJ2-1|TRBD1|16|TRBV7-2|-
CASSPSLTGVVNEQFF
TGTGCCAGCAGCCCCAGTCTGACAGGGGTGGTCAATGAGCAGTTCTTC
>TRBJ2-4|-|18|TRBV5-5|few
CASSPRQRLVTAYNEQYF
TGTGCCAGCAGCCCCCGCCAAAGACTAGTTACCGCCTACAATGAGCAGTACTTC
>TRBJ2-3|-|15|TRBV6-4|-
CASSWSMAPGDTQYF
TGTGCCAGCAGTTGGAGTATGGCCCCGGGAGATACGCAGTATTTT
>TRBJ2-3|TRBD2|16|TRBV7-8|few
CAGSLNSGAITDTQYF
TGTGCCGGCAGCCTGAATAGCGGGGCGATAACAGATACGCAGTATTTT
>TRBJ1-4|TRBD1|13|TRBV11-1|few
CASSDRVVEKLFF
TGTGCCAGCAGCGACAGGGTCGTTGAAAAACTGTTTTTT
>TRBJ1-5|-|14|TRBV7-8|once
CASSRGEQDQPQHF
TGTGCCAGCAGCCGGGGGGAGCAGGATCAGCCCCAGCATTTT
>TRBJ2-1|-|11|TRBV12-3/TRBV12-4|few
CASSEYREQFF
TGTGCCAGCAGTGAGTATCGTGAGCAGTTCTTC
>TRBJ2-3|-|14|TRBV12-3/TRBV12-4|few
CASSRKDNTDTQYF
TGTGCCAGCAGTCGAAAGGACAACACAGATACGCAGTATTTT
>TRBJ2-1|TRBD1|17|TRBV4-1|few
CASSQAYLGQGHVEQFF
TGCGCCAGCAGCCAAGCTTACCTAGGACAGGGTCATGTTGAGCAGTTCTTC
>TRBJ2-3|-|16|TRBV2|-
CASRGVLRFSTDTQYF
TGTGCCAGCAGAGGGGTGTTGAGGTTTAGCACAGATACGCAGTATTTT
>TRBJ1-4|-|13|TRBV30|-
CAWTRDYNEKLFF
TGTGCCTGGACTCGGGACTATAATGAAAAACTGTTTTTT
>TRBJ2-7|-|14|TRBV12-3/TRBV12-4|-
CASSFIGEAYEQYF
TGTGCCAGCAGTTTTATCGGGGAAGCCTACGAGCAGTACTTC
>TRBJ1-2|TRBD1|15|TRBV24-1|few
CATSDRGQGAGGYTF
TGTGCCACCAGTGATCGCGGACAGGGGGCCGGTGGCTACACCTTC
>TRBJ2-1|-|12|TRBV12-3/TRBV12-4|-
CASSLNSDEQFF
TGTGCCAGCAGTTTAAACTCTGATGAGCAGTTCTTC
>TRBJ1-4|-|14|TRBV20-1|-
CSAIQGATNEKLFF
TGCAGTGCCATCCAGGGAGCAACTAATGAAAAACTGTTTTTT
>TRBJ2-2|TRBD1|15|TRBV4-3|-
CASSFEQGAGGELFF
TGCGCCAGCAGCTTCGAACAGGGGGCAGGTGGGGAGCTGTTTTTT
>TRBJ2-7|-|16|TRBV6-2/TRBV6-3|few
CASSSPAHSYAYEQYF
TGTGCCAGCAGTTCGCCAGCCCATTCTTACGCCTACGAGCAGTACTTC
>TRBJ1-1|-|14|TRBV18|-
CASSPLFGNTEAFF
TGTGCCAGCTCACCCCTCTTTGGGAACACTGAAGCTTTCTTT
>TRBJ1-1|-|13|TRBV20-1|-
CSPTGAMNTEAFF
TGCAGTCCGACAGGCGCAATGAACACTGAAGCTTTCTTT
>TRBJ1-2|-|16|TRBV4-2|-
CASSQEGRIANYGYTF
TGTGCCAGCAGCCAAGAGGGCAGGATAGCTAACTATGGCTACACCTTC
>TRBJ2-1|-|14|TRBV29-1|-
CSAYDREVSNEQFF
TGCAGCGCCTATGACAGGGAGGTATCCAATGAGCAGTTCTTC
>TRBJ1-2|-|12|TRBV5-1|few
CASGPGDYGYTF
TGCGCCAGCGGTCCAGGGGACTATGGCTACACCTTC
>TRBJ2-2|-|16|TRBV10-3|-
CAISEFARDHTGELFF
TGTGCCATCAGTGAGTTTGCCAGGGACCACACCGGGGAGCTGTTTTTT
>TRBJ2-1|TRBD1|14|TRBV4-2|-
CASSQGPGGDEQFF
TGTGCCAGCAGCCAGGGCCCAGGGGGAGATGAGCAGTTCTTC
>TRBJ2-3|-|15|TRBV7-2|-
CASSLPTGRQDTQYF
TGTGCCAGCAGCCTGCCCACAGGACGCCAAGATACGCAGTATTTT
>TRBJ2-1|TRBD1|12|TRBV29-1|few
CSAGDRGVEQFF
TGCAGCGCCGGGGACAGGGGCGTTGAGCAGTTCTTC
>TRBJ1-5|TRBD1|16|TRBV28|-
CASRTGGTTRHQPQHF
TGTGCCAGCCGGACAGGGGGGACTACTCGTCATCAGCCCCAGCATTTT
>TRBJ1-2|TRBD1|14|TRBV20-1|-
CSARGRDRVDGCTF
TGCAGTGCTAGAGGGAGGGACAGGGTCGATGGCTGCACCTTC
>TRBJ2-7|-|13|TRBV6-5|many
CASSTNRDYEQYF
TGTGCCAGCAGCACCAACAGGGACTACGAGCAGTACTTC
>TRBJ1-5|TRBD1|15|TRBV7-9|few
CASSLGYRGGQPQHF
TGTGCCAGCAGCCTCGGTTACAGGGGAGGTCAGCCCCAGCATTTT
>TRBJ1-1|-|14|TRBV4-2|-
CASSPAGQNTEAFF
TGTGCCAGCAGCCCAGCAGGGCAGAACACTGAAGCTTTCTTT
>TRBJ1-2|-|16|TRBV5-5|few
CASSLEWRILNYGYTF
TGTGCCAGCAGCTTGGAATGGCGGATCCTTAACTATGGCTACACCTTC
>TRBJ2-7|-|15|TRBV3-1|few
CASSPQGRQQYEQYF
TGTGCCAGCAGTCCCCAGGGCCGACAACAATACGAGCAGTACTTC
>TRBJ2-7|-|12|TRBV20-1|few
CSADRSSYEQYF
TGCAGTGCAGACAGGTCCTCCTACGAGCAGTACTTC
>TRBJ1-2|-|13|TRBV4-3|-
CASSQDGVGGYTF
TGCGCCAGCAGCCAAGATGGGGTGGGTGGCTACACCTTC